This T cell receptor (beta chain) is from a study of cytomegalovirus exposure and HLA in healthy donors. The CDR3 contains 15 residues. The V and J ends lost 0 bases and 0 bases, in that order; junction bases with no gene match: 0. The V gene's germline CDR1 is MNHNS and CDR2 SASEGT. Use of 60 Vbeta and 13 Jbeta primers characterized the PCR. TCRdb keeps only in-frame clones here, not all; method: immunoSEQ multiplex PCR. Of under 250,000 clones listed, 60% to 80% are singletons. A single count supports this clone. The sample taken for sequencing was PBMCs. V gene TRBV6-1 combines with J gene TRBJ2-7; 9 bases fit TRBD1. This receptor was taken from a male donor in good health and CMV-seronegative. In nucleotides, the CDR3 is TGTGCCAGCAGTGAAGCGACAGGGGGCTCCTACGAGCAGTACTTC. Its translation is CASSEATGGSYEQYF.